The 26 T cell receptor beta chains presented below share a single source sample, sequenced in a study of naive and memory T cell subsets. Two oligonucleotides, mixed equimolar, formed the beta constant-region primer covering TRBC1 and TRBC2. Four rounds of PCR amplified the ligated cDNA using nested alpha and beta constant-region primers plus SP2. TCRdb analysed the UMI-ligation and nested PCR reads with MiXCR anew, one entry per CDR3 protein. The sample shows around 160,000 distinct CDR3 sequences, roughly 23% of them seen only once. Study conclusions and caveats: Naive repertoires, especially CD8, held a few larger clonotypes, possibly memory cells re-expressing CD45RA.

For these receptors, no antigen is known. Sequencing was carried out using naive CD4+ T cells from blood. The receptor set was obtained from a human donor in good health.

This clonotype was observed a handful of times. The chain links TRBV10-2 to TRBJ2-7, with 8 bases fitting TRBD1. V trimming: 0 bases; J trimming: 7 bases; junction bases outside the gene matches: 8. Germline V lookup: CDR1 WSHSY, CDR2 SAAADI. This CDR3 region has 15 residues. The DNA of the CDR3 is TGCGCCAGCAGTGAGTCGAAGGCAGGGGGCCGGGAGCAGTACTTC. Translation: CASSESKAGGREQYF.

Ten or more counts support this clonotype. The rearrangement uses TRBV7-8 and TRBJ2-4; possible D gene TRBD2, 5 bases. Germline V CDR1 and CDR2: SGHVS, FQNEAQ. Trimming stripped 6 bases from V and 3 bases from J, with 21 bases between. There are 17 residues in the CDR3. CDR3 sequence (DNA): TGTGCCAGCAGTTTCGGCAGACGGGGTTCGGACAAAAACATTCAGTACTTC. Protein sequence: CASSFGRRGSDKNIQYF.

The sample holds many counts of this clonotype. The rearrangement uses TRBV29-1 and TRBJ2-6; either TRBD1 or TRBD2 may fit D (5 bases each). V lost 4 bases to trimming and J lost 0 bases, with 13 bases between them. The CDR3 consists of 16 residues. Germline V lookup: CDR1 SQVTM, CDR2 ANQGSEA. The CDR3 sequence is CSVVRGTLSGANVLTF. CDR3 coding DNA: TGCAGCGTTGTAAGAGGGACCCTCTCTGGGGCCAACGTCCTGACTTTC.

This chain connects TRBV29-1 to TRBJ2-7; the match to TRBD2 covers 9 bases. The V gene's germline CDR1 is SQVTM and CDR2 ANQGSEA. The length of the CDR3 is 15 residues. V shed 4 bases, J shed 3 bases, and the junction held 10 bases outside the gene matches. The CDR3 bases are TGCAGCGTTGGTGTCTTGCGGGAGGGCCGCTACGAGCAGTACTTC. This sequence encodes CSVGVLREGRYEQYF.

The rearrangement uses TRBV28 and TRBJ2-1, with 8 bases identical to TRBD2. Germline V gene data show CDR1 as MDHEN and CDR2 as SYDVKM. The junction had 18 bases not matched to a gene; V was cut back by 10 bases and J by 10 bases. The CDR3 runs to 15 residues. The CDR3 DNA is TGTGCCACTAAATTAGGACTAGCAGGGCCAGGGGAGCAGTTCTTC. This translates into CATKLGLAGPGEQFF.

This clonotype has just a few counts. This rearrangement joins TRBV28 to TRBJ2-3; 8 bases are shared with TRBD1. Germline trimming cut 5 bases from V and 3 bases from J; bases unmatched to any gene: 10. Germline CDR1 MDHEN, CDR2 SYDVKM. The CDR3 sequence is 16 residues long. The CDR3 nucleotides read TGTGCCAGCAGTCCTCAGGGGGCATCCGGAACAGATACGCAGTATTTT. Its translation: CASSPQGASGTDTQYF.

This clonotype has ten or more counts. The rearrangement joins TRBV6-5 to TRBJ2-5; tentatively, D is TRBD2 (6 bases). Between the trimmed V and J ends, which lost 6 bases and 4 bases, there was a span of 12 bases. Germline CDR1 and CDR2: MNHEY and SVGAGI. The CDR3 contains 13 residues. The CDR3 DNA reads TGTGCCAGCAGGCGGGGCATTAGAGAGACCCAGTACTTC. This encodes CASRRGIRETQYF.

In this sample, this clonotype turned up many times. The CDR3 DNA follows: TGTGCCAGCAGTCGGTGGGTTGACTACGAGCAGTACTTC. Translating gives CASSRWVDYEQYF. The rearrangement links TRBV12-3 or TRBV12-4 to TRBJ2-7; unclear D gene. The germline V and J ends were trimmed by 5 bases and 3 bases, with 11 bases remaining between them. The CDR3 sequence is 13 residues long.

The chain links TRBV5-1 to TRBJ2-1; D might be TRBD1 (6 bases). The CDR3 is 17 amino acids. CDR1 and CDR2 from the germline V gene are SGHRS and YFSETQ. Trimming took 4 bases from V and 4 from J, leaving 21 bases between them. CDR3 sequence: CASSPTGGQGIYNEQFF. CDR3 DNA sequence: TGCGCCAGCAGCCCGACAGGCGGGCAGGGTATTTACAATGAGCAGTTCTTC.

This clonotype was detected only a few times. The CDR3 loop is CASTKGWASGSADTQYF. The DNA of the CDR3 is TGTGCCAGCACCAAAGGCTGGGCTAGCGGGAGCGCAGATACGCAGTATTTT. The chain combines TRBV28 with TRBJ2-3, with 10 bases identical to TRBD2. Trimming at V came to 7 bases and at J to 4 bases, leaving 14 bases not matched to a gene. The CDR3 runs to 17 residues. Germline V lookup: CDR1 MDHEN, CDR2 SYDVKM.

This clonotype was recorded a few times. CDR3 in DNA: TGTGCCATCAAGACTAGCGTGAACACCGGGGAGCTGTTTTTT. Protein sequence: CAIKTSVNTGELFF. The chain employs TRBV10-3 and TRBJ2-2, with 8 bases aligning to TRBD2. J gave up 1 base and V 7 bases, and 2 bases lay outside the gene matches. Germline-derived CDR1 and CDR2 are ENHRY and SYGVKD. There are 14 residues in the CDR3.

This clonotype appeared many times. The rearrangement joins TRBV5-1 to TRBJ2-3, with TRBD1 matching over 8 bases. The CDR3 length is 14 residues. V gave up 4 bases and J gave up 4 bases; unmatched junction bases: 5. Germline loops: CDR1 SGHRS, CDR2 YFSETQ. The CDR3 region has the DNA TGCGCCAGCAGCCTGCGGACAGGGTCAGATACGCAGTATTTT. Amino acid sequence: CASSLRTGSDTQYF.

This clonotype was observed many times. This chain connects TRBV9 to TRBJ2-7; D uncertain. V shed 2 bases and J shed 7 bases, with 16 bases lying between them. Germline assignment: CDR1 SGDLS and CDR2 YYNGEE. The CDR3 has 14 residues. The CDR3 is CASSVDGGIREQYF. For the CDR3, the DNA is TGTGCCAGCAGCGTGGATGGCGGTATACGGGAGCAGTACTTC.

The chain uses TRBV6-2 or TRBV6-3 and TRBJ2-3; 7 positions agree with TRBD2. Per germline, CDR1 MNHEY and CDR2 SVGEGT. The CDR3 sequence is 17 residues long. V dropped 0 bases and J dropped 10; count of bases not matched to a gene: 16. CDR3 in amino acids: CASSYSTGREPLGSQYF. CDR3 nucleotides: TGTGCCAGCAGTTACTCGACGGGGCGGGAGCCCCTCGGGTCGCAGTATTTT.

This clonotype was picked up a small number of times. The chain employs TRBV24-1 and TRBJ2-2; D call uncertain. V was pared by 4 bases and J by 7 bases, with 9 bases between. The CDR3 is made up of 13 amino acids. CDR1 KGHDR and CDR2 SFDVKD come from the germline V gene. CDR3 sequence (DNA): TGTGCCACCAGTGACCCACACGACGGGGAGCTGTTTTTT. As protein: CATSDPHDGELFF.

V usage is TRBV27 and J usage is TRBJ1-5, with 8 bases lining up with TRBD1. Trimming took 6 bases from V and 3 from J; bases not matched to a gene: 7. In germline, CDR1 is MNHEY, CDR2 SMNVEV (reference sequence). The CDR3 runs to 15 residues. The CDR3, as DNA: TGTGCCAGCAGGAGGACAGGGTTGGTCAATCAGCCCCAGCATTTT. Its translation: CASRRTGLVNQPQHF.

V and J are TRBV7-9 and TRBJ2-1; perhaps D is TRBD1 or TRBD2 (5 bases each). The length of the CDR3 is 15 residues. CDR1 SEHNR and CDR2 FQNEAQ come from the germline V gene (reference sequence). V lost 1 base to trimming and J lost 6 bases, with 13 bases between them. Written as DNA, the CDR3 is TGTGCCAGCAGCTTAGGAGGGACCCCGGCCAATGAGCAGTTCTTC. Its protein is CASSLGGTPANEQFF.

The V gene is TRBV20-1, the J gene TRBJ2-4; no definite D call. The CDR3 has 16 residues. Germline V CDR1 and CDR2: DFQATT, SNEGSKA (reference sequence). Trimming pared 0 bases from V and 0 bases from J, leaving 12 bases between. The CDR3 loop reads CSARDLGGVAKNIQYF. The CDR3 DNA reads TGCAGTGCTAGAGACTTAGGCGGAGTAGCCAAAAACATTCAGTACTTC.

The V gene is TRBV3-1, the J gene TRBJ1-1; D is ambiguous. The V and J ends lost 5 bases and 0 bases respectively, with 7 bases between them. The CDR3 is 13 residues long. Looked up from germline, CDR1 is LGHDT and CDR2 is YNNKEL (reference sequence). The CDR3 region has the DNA TGTGCCAGCAGCTACTGGATGAACACTGAAGCTTTCTTT. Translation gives CASSYWMNTEAFF.

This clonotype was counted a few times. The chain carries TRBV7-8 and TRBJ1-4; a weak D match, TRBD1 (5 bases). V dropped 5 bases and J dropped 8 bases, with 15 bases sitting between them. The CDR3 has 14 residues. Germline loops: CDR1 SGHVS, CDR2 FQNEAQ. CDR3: CASSHRTPREKLFF. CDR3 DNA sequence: TGTGCCAGCAGCCACAGGACGCCCAGGGAAAAACTGTTTTTT.

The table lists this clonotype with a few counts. This chain's CDR3 is CASSLMQGSETQYF. The CDR3 bases are TGTGCCAGCAGTTTAATGCAGGGGTCAGAGACCCAGTACTTC. This chain connects TRBV12-3 or TRBV12-4 to TRBJ2-5; a weak D match, TRBD1 (6 bases). The length of the CDR3 is 14 residues. Trimming stripped 2 bases from V and 4 bases from J, with 11 bases between.

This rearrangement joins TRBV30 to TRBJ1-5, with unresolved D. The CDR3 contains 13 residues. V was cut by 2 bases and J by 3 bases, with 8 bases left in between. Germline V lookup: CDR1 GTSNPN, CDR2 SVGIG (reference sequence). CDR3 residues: CAWSLPPNQPQHF. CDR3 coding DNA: TGTGCCTGGAGTCTGCCTCCCAATCAGCCCCAGCATTTT.

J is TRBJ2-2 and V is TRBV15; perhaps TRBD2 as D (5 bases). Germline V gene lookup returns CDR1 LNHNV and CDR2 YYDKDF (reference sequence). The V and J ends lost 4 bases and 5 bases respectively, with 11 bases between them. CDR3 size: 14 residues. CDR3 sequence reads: CATSTGGWTGELFF. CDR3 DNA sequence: TGTGCCACCAGCACAGGAGGATGGACCGGGGAGCTGTTTTTT.

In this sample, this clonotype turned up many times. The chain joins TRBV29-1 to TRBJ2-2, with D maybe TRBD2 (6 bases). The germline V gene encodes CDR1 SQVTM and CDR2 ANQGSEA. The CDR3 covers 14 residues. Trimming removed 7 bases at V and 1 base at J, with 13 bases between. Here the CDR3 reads CSASPGVNTGELFF. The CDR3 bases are TGCAGCGCCAGTCCGGGGGTGAACACCGGGGAGCTGTTTTTT.

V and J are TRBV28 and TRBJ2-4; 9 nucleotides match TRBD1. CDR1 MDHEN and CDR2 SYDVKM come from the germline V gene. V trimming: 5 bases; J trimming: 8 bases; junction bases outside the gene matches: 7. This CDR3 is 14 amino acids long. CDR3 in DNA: TGTGCCAGCAGTCCGGACAGGGGTAGAGACATTCAGTACTTC. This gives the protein CASSPDRGRDIQYF.

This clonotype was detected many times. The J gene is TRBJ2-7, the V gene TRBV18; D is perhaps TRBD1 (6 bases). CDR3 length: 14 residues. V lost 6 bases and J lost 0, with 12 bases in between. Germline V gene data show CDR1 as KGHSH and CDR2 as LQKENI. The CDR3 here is CASSPDRVSYEQYF. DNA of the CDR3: TGTGCCAGCTCCCCGGACAGAGTCTCCTACGAGCAGTACTTC.